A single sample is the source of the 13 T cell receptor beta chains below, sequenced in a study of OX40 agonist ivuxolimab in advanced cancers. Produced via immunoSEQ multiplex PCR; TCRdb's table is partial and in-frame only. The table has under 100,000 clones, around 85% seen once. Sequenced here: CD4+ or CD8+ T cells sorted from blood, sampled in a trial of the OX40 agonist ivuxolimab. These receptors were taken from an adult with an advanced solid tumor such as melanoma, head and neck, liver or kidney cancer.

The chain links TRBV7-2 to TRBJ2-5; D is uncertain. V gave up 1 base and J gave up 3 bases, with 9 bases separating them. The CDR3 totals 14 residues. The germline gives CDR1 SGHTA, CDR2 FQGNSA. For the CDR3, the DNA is TGTGCCAGCAGCTTAGGCGGACCTGAAGAGACCCAGTACTTC. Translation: CASSLGGPEETQYF.

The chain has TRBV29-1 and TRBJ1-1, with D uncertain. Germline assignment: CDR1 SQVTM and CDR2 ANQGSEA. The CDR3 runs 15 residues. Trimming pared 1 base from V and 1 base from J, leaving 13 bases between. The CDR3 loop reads CSVEGAGLTNTEAFF. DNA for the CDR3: TGCAGCGTTGAAGGCGCTGGTTTGACGAACACTGAAGCTTTCTTT.

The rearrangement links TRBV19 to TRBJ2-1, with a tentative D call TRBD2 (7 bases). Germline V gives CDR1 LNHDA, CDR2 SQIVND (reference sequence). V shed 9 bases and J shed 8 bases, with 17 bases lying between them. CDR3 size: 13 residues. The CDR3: CASFSSGGYEQFF. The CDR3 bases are TGTGCCAGCTTCAGTTCGGGGGGCTATGAGCAGTTCTTC.

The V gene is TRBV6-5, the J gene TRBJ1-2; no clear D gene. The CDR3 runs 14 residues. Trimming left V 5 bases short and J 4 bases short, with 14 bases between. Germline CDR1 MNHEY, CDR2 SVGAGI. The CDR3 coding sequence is TGTGCCAGCAGTCCCGGAACAGTTGGCTATGGCTACACCTTC. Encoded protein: CASSPGTVGYGYTF.

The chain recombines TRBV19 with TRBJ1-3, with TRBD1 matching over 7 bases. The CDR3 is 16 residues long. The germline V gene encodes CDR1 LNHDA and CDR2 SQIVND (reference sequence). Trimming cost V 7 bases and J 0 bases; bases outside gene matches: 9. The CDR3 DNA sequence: TGTGCCAGTACCGATGACAGGGTGGGCTCTGGAAACACCATATATTTT. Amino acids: CASTDDRVGSGNTIYF.

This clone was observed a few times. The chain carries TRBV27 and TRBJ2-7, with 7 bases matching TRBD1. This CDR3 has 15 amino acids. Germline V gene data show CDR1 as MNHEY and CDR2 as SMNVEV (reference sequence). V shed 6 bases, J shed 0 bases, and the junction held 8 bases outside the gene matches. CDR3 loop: CASRPGTDPSYEQYF. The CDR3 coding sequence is TGTGCCAGCAGGCCTGGGACAGATCCCTCCTACGAGCAGTACTTC.

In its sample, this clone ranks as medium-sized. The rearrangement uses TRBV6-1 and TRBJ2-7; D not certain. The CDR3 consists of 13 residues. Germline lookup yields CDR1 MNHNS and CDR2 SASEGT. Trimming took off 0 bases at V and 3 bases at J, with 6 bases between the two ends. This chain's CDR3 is CASSEAEFYEQYF. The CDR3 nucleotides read TGTGCCAGCAGTGAAGCGGAGTTCTACGAGCAGTACTTC.

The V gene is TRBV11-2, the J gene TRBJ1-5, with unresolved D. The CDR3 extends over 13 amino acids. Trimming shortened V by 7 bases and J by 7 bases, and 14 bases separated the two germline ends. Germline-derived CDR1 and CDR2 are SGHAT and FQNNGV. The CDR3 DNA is TGTGCCAGCACCCTGGGTTCGGGGCAGCCCCAGCATTTT. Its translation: CASTLGSGQPQHF.

The CDR3 nucleotides are TGTGCCAGCAGTGATGCTCTCTCGGGGCGTCCTCCGGAGACCCAGTACTTC. Residues: CASSDALSGRPPETQYF. This chain connects TRBV6-1 to TRBJ2-5; D might be TRBD1 or TRBD2, each matching 5 bases. Trimming removed 3 bases from V and 5 bases from J, with 22 bases in between. CDR3 length: 17 residues. Germline CDR1 and CDR2: MNHNS and SASEGT.

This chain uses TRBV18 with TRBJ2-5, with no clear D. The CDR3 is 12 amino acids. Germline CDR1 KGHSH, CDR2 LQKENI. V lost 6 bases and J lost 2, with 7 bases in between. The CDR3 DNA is TGTGCCAGCTCCGAGGAACAAGAGACCCAGTACTTC. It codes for CASSEEQETQYF.

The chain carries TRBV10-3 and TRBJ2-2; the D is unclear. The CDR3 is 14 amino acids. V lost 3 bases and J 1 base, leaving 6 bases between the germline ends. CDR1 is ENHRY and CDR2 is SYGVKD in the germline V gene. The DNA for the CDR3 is TGTGCCATCAGTGACGGGCTGAACACCGGGGAGCTGTTTTTT. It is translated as CAISDGLNTGELFF.

In nucleotides, the CDR3 is TGTGCCAGCAGTGCGGTAAATGAGCAGTTCTTC. Encoded protein: CASSAVNEQFF. The J gene is TRBJ2-1, the V gene TRBV6-1, with D unclear. The V end was cut by 4 bases, the J end by 7 bases, with 5 bases between. Germline values: CDR1 MNHNS, CDR2 SASEGT. This CDR3 is 11 amino acids long.

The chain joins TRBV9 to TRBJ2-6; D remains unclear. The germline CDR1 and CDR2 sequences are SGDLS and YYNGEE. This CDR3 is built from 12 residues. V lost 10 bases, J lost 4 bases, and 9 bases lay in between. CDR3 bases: TGTGCCTCAAGCCCCGGGGCCAACGTCCTGACTTTC. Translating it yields CASSPGANVLTF.